The sequence of this T cell receptor (beta chain) was determined in a study of T cell changes during pregnancy in multiple sclerosis. Assay used: immunoSEQ multiplex PCR; TCRdb lists only in-frame clones, some missing. The sample lists about 74,000 clones; roughly 93% were seen once. The CDR3 consists of 16 residues. V lost 1 base, J lost 1 base, and 6 bases stayed unmatched. Germline-derived CDR1 and CDR2 are SGDLS and YYNGEE. The origin of this receptor is a female donor with multiple sclerosis, enrolled in a pregnancy study. This specimen consisted of peripheral blood, obtained in the third trimester of pregnancy. The rearrangement joins TRBV9 to TRBJ1-1; TRBD1 matches at 8 bases. The CDR3 region has the DNA TGTGCCAGCAGCGTATACCCTGGGACAGGGAACACTGAAGCTTTCTTT. Its protein product is CASSVYPGTGNTEAFF.